Shown below are 3 T cell receptor beta chains from a single sample sequenced in a study of blood T cell repertoires in COVID-19 (dated by TCRdb to between 2020 and 2021). Library construction relied on the immunoSEQ multiplex PCR assay. The table comes from immuneACCESS by way of TCRdb, which keeps in-frame sequences with V and J called. Part of the clones is missing from these tables; in studies checked, under half for an unresolved V gene and the rest for unknown reasons. Within this sample are 150,000 or so clones, with 80% of them counted one time only. Around 13% of the sample lies in the top ten. Sequencing used peripheral blood. These receptor sequences come from a man between 60 and 70 years old with active or convalescent COVID-19.

CDR3 residues: CASSPGTDYQPQHF. CDR3 in DNA: TGCGCCAGCAGCCCCGGGACAGACTATCAGCCCCAGCATTTT. The chain employs TRBV5-1 and TRBJ1-5, with 7 nucleotides matching TRBD1. The CDR3 sequence is 14 residues long. V lost 4 bases to trimming and J lost 5 bases; unmatched junction nucleotides: 6. Germline CDR1 SGHRS, CDR2 YFSETQ.

In DNA form, the CDR3 reads TGTGCCAGCAGCTTGGCCGAGCTGATGCAGTTCTTC. This codes for CASSLAELMQFF. The rearrangement links TRBV5-8 to TRBJ2-1; D is unclear. The CDR3 has 12 residues. CDR1 is SGHTS, CDR2 YDEGEE, per germline. V was clipped by 0 bases and J by 12 bases, with 10 bases between them.

The chain joins TRBV5-8 to TRBJ1-2, with 10 bases identical to TRBD1. Germline CDR1 reads SGHTS; CDR2 reads YDEGEE. With 3 bases clipped from V and 5 bases from J, the junction kept 1 base outside the gene matches. CDR3 size: 13 residues. CDR3 sequence reads: CASSSGQGYGYTF. For the CDR3, the DNA is TGTGCCAGCAGCTCGGGACAGGGGTATGGCTACACCTTC.